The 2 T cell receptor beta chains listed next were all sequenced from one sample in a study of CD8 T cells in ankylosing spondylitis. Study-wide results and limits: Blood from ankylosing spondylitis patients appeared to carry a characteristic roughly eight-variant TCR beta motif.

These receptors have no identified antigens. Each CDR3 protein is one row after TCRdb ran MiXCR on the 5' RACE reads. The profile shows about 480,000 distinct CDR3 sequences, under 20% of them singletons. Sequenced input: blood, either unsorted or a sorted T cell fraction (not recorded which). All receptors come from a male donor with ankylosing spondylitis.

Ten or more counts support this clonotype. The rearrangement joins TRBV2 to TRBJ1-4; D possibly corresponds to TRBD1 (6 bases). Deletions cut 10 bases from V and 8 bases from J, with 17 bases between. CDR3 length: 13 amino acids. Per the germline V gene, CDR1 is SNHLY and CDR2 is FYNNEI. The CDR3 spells CATGARGREKLFF. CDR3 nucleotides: TGTGCCACCGGCGCCAGGGGACGAGAAAAACTGTTTTTT. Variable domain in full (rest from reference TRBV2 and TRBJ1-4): EPEVTQTPSHQVTQMGQEVILRCVPISNHLYFYWYRQILGQKVEFLVSFYNNEISEKSEIFDDQFSVERPDGSNFTLKIRSTKLEDSAMYFCATGARGREKLFFGSGTQLSVL.

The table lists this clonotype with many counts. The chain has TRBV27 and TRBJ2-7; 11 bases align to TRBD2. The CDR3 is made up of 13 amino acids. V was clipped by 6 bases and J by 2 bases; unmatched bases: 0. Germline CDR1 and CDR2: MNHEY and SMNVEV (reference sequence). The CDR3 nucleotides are TGTGCCAGCAGACTAGCGGGGGCCTACGAGCAGTACTTC. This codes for CASRLAGAYEQYF.